The rows below give T cell receptor beta chains drawn from one sample of a study of blood T cell repertoires in COVID-19. The data were produced by immunoSEQ multiplex PCR, yet TCRdb's version contains in-frame clones alone and is incomplete. The repertoire holds approximately 210,000 clones, with roughly 84% as singletons. The specimen was PBMCs or T cells enriched from blood (not recorded which). These receptors were obtained from a man younger than 40 in a cohort exposed to, infected with or recovered from COVID-19 (not recorded which). Both conserved end residues are part of each CDR3. A D gene is named only where the DNA matches it firmly.

d_call: .
v_call: TRBV11-2
j_call: TRBJ2-5
cdr3_nt: TGTGCCAGCAGCTTAGAGGCGACAGCACAAGAGACCCAGTACTTC
cdr3_aa: CASSLEATAQETQYF

d_call: TRBD1
v_call: TRBV28
j_call: TRBJ1-4
cdr3_nt: TGTGCCAGCAGTTTACTAGGGACAGCTAATGAAAAACTGTTTTTT
cdr3_aa: CASSLLGTANEKLFF

d_call: .
v_call: TRBV29-1
j_call: TRBJ2-7
cdr3_nt: TGCAGCGTTGAAGCAGGGCTCGAGCAGTACTTC
cdr3_aa: CSVEAGLEQYF

d_call: .
v_call: TRBV5-5
j_call: TRBJ2-7
cdr3_nt: TGTGCCAGCAGCTTGGGAGGTTACGAGCAGTACTTC
cdr3_aa: CASSLGGYEQYF

d_call: .
v_call: TRBV3-1/TRBV3-2
j_call: TRBJ2-1
cdr3_nt: TGTGCCAGCAGCCAAGAGACAGATGAGCAGTTCTTC
cdr3_aa: CASSQETDEQFF

d_call: .
v_call: TRBV5-5
j_call: TRBJ2-5
cdr3_nt: TGTGCCAGCAGCCGGGAACAAGGGACCCAGTACTTC
cdr3_aa: CASSREQGTQYF

d_call: TRBD1
v_call: TRBV4-1
j_call: TRBJ2-4
cdr3_nt: TGCGCCAGCAGCCAAGAAAACTGGGGGACAGGGAACATTCAGTACTTC
cdr3_aa: CASSQENWGTGNIQYF

d_call: TRBD1
v_call: TRBV7-3
j_call: TRBJ2-1
cdr3_nt: TGTGCCAGCAGCAACCGGGACAGGGGGGACTACAATGAGCAGTTCTTC
cdr3_aa: CASSNRDRGDYNEQFF

d_call: TRBD1
v_call: TRBV6-5
j_call: TRBJ1-5
cdr3_nt: TGTGCCAGCAGTCAGGGGGCATACAATCAGCCCCAGCATTTT
cdr3_aa: CASSQGAYNQPQHF

d_call: .
v_call: TRBV24-1
j_call: TRBJ2-2
cdr3_nt: TGTGCCACCAGTGATTCGTGGAACACCGGGGAGCTGTTTTTT
cdr3_aa: CATSDSWNTGELFF

d_call: .
v_call: TRBV11-2
j_call: TRBJ1-1
cdr3_nt: TGTGCCAGCAGCTTAGACAGGGACACTGAAGCTTTCTTT
cdr3_aa: CASSLDRDTEAFF